Listed below are T cell receptor beta chains from one sample, sequenced in a study of T cells in Graves' hyperthyroidism and ophthalmopathy. TCRdb recomputed calls from the multiplex PCR reads with MiXCR, one row per CDR3 protein. Of hundreds of thousands of distinct CDR3 sequences in the sample, around 14% are singletons; the top ten hold 13% to 15%. The source material was blood. All receptors come from a woman aged 18-30 years with Graves' hyperthyroidism. The CDR3 runs from the conserved cysteine through the conserved F or W. The D gene is left open where the match is weak. Expanded clones are given a class, and other clones once, few, many or no size at all.

clone size: many; V gene: TRBV6-9; D gene: TRBD1; J gene: TRBJ1-5; CDR3 DNA: TGTGCCAGCCAGGGGGGAAAGGGTGGGCCCCAGCATTTT; CDR3 protein: CASQGGKGGPQHF
clone size: many; V gene: TRBV7-9; D gene: TRBD2; J gene: TRBJ2-2; CDR3 DNA: TGTGCCAGCAGCCCCGGACTAGCGGCGAACACCGGGGAGCTGTTTTTT; CDR3 protein: CASSPGLAANTGELFF
clone size: many; V gene: TRBV2; D gene: TRBD1; J gene: TRBJ2-1; CDR3 DNA: TGTGCCAGCAACCCCCTGGGACAGGGAATGAGGGGCAATGAGCAGTTCTTC; CDR3 protein: CASNPLGQGMRGNEQFF
clone size: many; V gene: TRBV24-1; D gene: TRBD2; J gene: TRBJ2-1; CDR3 DNA: TGTGCCACCAGTGATAGCGGACTAGCGGGGGACCATTACAATGAGCAGTTCTTC; CDR3 protein: CATSDSGLAGDHYNEQFF
clone size: once; V gene: TRBV2; D gene: TRBD2; J gene: TRBJ2-2; CDR3 DNA: TGTGCCAGCAGTGATGATGGCGGGGGGGCGATCGGGGAGCTGTTTTTT; CDR3 protein: CASSDDGGGAIGELFF
clone size: many; V gene: TRBV20-1; D gene: NA; J gene: TRBJ2-3; CDR3 DNA: TGCAGTGCTAGCCACCTACTAGTTCCCACAGATACGCAGTATTTT; CDR3 protein: CSASHLLVPTDTQYF
clone size: NA; V gene: TRBV6-1; D gene: NA; J gene: TRBJ1-5; CDR3 DNA: TGTGCCAGCAGTGAAGCGGGCTCAGGGCATCAGCCCCAGCATTTT; CDR3 protein: CASSEAGSGHQPQHF
clone size: NA; V gene: TRBV7-2; D gene: TRBD2; J gene: TRBJ2-3; CDR3 DNA: TGTGCCAGCAGATTTCAGCCTCTAGCGGGGGGGCCTGAGGATACGCAGTATTTT; CDR3 protein: CASRFQPLAGGPEDTQYF
clone size: many; V gene: TRBV6-1; D gene: NA; J gene: TRBJ2-5; CDR3 DNA: TGTGCCAGCAGTTCCGGGGGAGTACCTGGGTGGGAGACCCAGTACTTC; CDR3 protein: CASSSGGVPGWETQYF
clone size: few; V gene: TRBV29-1; D gene: NA; J gene: TRBJ2-7; CDR3 DNA: TGCAGCGTTGTGGGGGCCGAGGGGAAGGGCTACGAGCAGTACTTC; CDR3 protein: CSVVGAEGKGYEQYF
clone size: few; V gene: TRBV28; D gene: NA; J gene: TRBJ2-1; CDR3 DNA: TGTGCCAGCAGTACCGTGTTCCATGAGCAGTTCTTC; CDR3 protein: CASSTVFHEQFF
clone size: few; V gene: TRBV20-1; D gene: TRBD2; J gene: TRBJ2-7; CDR3 DNA: TGCAGTGCAACGATACCAGGGACTAGCGGGAGACACGAGCAGTACTTC; CDR3 protein: CSATIPGTSGRHEQYF
clone size: NA; V gene: TRBV24-1; D gene: NA; J gene: TRBJ2-1; CDR3 DNA: TGTGCCACGAACGACAGGAATACCTACAATGAGCAGTTCTTC; CDR3 protein: CATNDRNTYNEQFF
clone size: few; V gene: TRBV20-1; D gene: NA; J gene: TRBJ2-2; CDR3 DNA: TGCAGTGCCAAGAGGACAGCCACGCCTGGGGAGCTGTTTTTT; CDR3 protein: CSAKRTATPGELFF
clone size: many; V gene: TRBV6-1; D gene: NA; J gene: TRBJ2-7; CDR3 DNA: TGTGCCAGCAGTGAACAGCAGGGGCTAGCCTACGAGCAGTACTTC; CDR3 protein: CASSEQQGLAYEQYF
clone size: many; V gene: TRBV25-1; D gene: NA; J gene: TRBJ2-7; CDR3 DNA: TGTGCCAGCAGTGCCCTAGGGGAGGTCAACGAGCAGTACTTC; CDR3 protein: CASSALGEVNEQYF
clone size: many; V gene: TRBV20-1; D gene: TRBD1; J gene: TRBJ1-1; CDR3 DNA: TGCAGTGCCCCCGACCCACAGGGGAGGGACACTGAAGCTTTCTTT; CDR3 protein: CSAPDPQGRDTEAFF
clone size: few; V gene: TRBV4-1; D gene: NA; J gene: TRBJ2-2; CDR3 DNA: TGCGCCAGCAGCCCCAGTAACGCCGGGGAGCTGTTTTTT; CDR3 protein: CASSPSNAGELFF
clone size: few; V gene: TRBV7-9; D gene: NA; J gene: TRBJ1-2; CDR3 DNA: TGTGCCAGCAGTCTCCTGGCGGGCGTTGGGGGCTACACCTTC; CDR3 protein: CASSLLAGVGGYTF
clone size: many; V gene: TRBV11-3; D gene: NA; J gene: TRBJ1-1; CDR3 DNA: TGTGCCAGCAGCTTAGGTCAGGGCGGTGAAGCTTTCTTT; CDR3 protein: CASSLGQGGEAFF
clone size: many; V gene: TRBV12-3/TRBV12-4; D gene: TRBD2; J gene: TRBJ2-4; CDR3 DNA: TGTGCCAGCAGCCCCTGGGGGACTAGCGGGAACATTCAGTACTTC; CDR3 protein: CASSPWGTSGNIQYF
clone size: NA; V gene: TRBV24-1; D gene: NA; J gene: TRBJ2-5; CDR3 DNA: TGTGCCACCAGTGCGTGGGACAAAATGCCGGAGACCCAGTACTTC; CDR3 protein: CATSAWDKMPETQYF
clone size: NA; V gene: TRBV20-1; D gene: TRBD1; J gene: TRBJ1-4; CDR3 DNA: TGCAGTGCTAGAGATTACAGGGGTGCAACTAATGAAAAACTGTTTTTT; CDR3 protein: CSARDYRGATNEKLFF
clone size: many; V gene: TRBV3-1; D gene: NA; J gene: TRBJ2-1; CDR3 DNA: TGTGCCAGCAGCCAACACCGTGAGCAGTTCTTC; CDR3 protein: CASSQHREQFF
clone size: many; V gene: TRBV20-1; D gene: NA; J gene: TRBJ2-7; CDR3 DNA: TGCAGTGCTAGAGAGTTCGGCGGGAAATCTTCCTACGAGCAGTACTTC; CDR3 protein: CSAREFGGKSSYEQYF
clone size: few; V gene: TRBV6-1; D gene: TRBD1; J gene: TRBJ1-1; CDR3 DNA: TGTGCCAGCACTTCCTTGGACAGGATAACCACTGAAGCTTTCTTT; CDR3 protein: CASTSLDRITTEAFF
clone size: few; V gene: TRBV5-1; D gene: NA; J gene: TRBJ2-7; CDR3 DNA: TGCGCCACCGACCGGGACGTCGGCTCCTACGAGCAGTACTTC; CDR3 protein: CATDRDVGSYEQYF
clone size: many; V gene: TRBV7-2; D gene: NA; J gene: TRBJ2-5; CDR3 DNA: TGTGCCAGCAGCTTATCAGGGGTGTTTGGAGCGGGCCTCTTAGAGACCCAGTACTTC; CDR3 protein: CASSLSGVFGAGLLETQYF
clone size: many; V gene: TRBV13; D gene: TRBD2; J gene: TRBJ2-1; CDR3 DNA: TGTGCCAGCAGCTTAGGTCCCTTGGGTAGCGGGCCTCTCGATGAGCAGTTCTTC; CDR3 protein: CASSLGPLGSGPLDEQFF
clone size: many; V gene: TRBV7-9; D gene: NA; J gene: TRBJ2-3; CDR3 DNA: TGTGCCAGCAGCTTAGGAGGAGGGATCCCAGATACGCAGTATTTT; CDR3 protein: CASSLGGGIPDTQYF
clone size: many; V gene: TRBV20-1; D gene: NA; J gene: TRBJ2-3; CDR3 DNA: TGCAGTGCCGACGGACAGAGCACAGATACGCAGTATTTT; CDR3 protein: CSADGQSTDTQYF
clone size: many; V gene: TRBV11-2; D gene: TRBD1; J gene: TRBJ2-7; CDR3 DNA: TGTGCCAGCAGCACTCTCCGGACAGGGGGCCACGAGCAGTACTTC; CDR3 protein: CASSTLRTGGHEQYF
clone size: many; V gene: TRBV20-1; D gene: NA; J gene: TRBJ2-7; CDR3 DNA: TGCAGTGCTAGAGATGTGGCAGTCTCCTACGAGCAGTACTTC; CDR3 protein: CSARDVAVSYEQYF
clone size: NA; V gene: TRBV6-2/TRBV6-3; D gene: TRBD2; J gene: TRBJ2-7; CDR3 DNA: TGTGCCGTTTTAGCGGGATCCTACGAGCAGTACTTC; CDR3 protein: CAVLAGSYEQYF
clone size: NA; V gene: TRBV5-1; D gene: TRBD2; J gene: TRBJ2-7; CDR3 DNA: TGCGCCAGCAGCTTGGTTCTGACTAGCGGGACCGAGCAGTACTTC; CDR3 protein: CASSLVLTSGTEQYF
clone size: many; V gene: TRBV27; D gene: NA; J gene: TRBJ1-1; CDR3 DNA: TGTGCCAGCAGAAAGGGTTATCGGGCCCAACCTGGAGAGAACACTGAAGCTTTCTTT; CDR3 protein: CASRKGYRAQPGENTEAFF
clone size: many; V gene: TRBV4-1; D gene: TRBD2; J gene: TRBJ2-3; CDR3 DNA: TGCGCCAGCAGCCAAGATAGGGCGGGAGGGCCTACAGATACGCAGTATTTT; CDR3 protein: CASSQDRAGGPTDTQYF
clone size: many; V gene: TRBV28; D gene: NA; J gene: TRBJ2-5; CDR3 DNA: TGTGCCAGCAGTTTAGGCGACGCGGCAGTGTGGGCCCAGTACTTC; CDR3 protein: CASSLGDAAVWAQYF
clone size: NA; V gene: TRBV12-3/TRBV12-4; D gene: TRBD1; J gene: TRBJ1-4; CDR3 DNA: TGTGCCAGCAGGACAGGGAGAAGGAGTGAAAAACTGTTTTTT; CDR3 protein: CASRTGRRSEKLFF
clone size: many; V gene: TRBV6-5; D gene: TRBD2; J gene: TRBJ2-1; CDR3 DNA: TGTGCCAGCAGTTACTTGACTAGCGGGGGACACACCTACAATGAGCAGTTCTTC; CDR3 protein: CASSYLTSGGHTYNEQFF
clone size: NA; V gene: TRBV12-3/TRBV12-4; D gene: NA; J gene: TRBJ2-7; CDR3 DNA: TGTGCCAGCAGTCCCAGGGTTTCTGCCTACGAGCAGTACTTC; CDR3 protein: CASSPRVSAYEQYF
clone size: many; V gene: TRBV7-8; D gene: TRBD2; J gene: TRBJ2-3; CDR3 DNA: TGTGCCAGCAGCTTAGTACCCAGCGGGGGTTACACAGATACGCAGTATTTT; CDR3 protein: CASSLVPSGGYTDTQYF
clone size: few; V gene: TRBV19; D gene: NA; J gene: TRBJ1-5; CDR3 DNA: TGTGCCAGTAGTATAGGAGGGTCCCGTTATCAGCCCCAGCATTTT; CDR3 protein: CASSIGGSRYQPQHF
clone size: many; V gene: TRBV12-3/TRBV12-4; D gene: NA; J gene: TRBJ1-3; CDR3 DNA: TGTGCCAGCAGTATACTACAGGGAGCTGGAAACACCATATATTTT; CDR3 protein: CASSILQGAGNTIYF
clone size: few; V gene: TRBV24-1; D gene: NA; J gene: TRBJ2-3; CDR3 DNA: TGTGCCACCAGTGATCTCCGGTTTGGGGGGACAGATACGCAGTATTTT; CDR3 protein: CATSDLRFGGTDTQYF
clone size: few; V gene: TRBV2; D gene: NA; J gene: TRBJ2-3; CDR3 DNA: TGTGCCAGCAGCCGACTTCTTTCGGGCACAGATACGCAGTATTTT; CDR3 protein: CASSRLLSGTDTQYF
clone size: NA; V gene: TRBV12-3/TRBV12-4; D gene: NA; J gene: TRBJ2-1; CDR3 DNA: TGTGCCAGCAGCTCGCCTCCCGGTGAGCAGTTCTTC; CDR3 protein: CASSSPPGEQFF
clone size: many; V gene: TRBV28; D gene: TRBD2; J gene: TRBJ2-7; CDR3 DNA: TGTGCCAGCAGGGGGGGGACTTGGACATCCTACGAGCAGTACTTC; CDR3 protein: CASRGGTWTSYEQYF